This T cell receptor (beta chain) was found in a study of blood T cell repertoires in COVID-19. Study details: PBMCs, B-cell-depleted T cells, or T cells were the source of the cDNA or gDNA that made up the material.

Produced via immunoSEQ multiplex PCR; TCRdb's table is partial and in-frame only. The sample comprises 300,000 or so clones, 85% to 90% of which are singletons, and about 10% rests with the top ten. In Cohort 3, a recovered donor had either two negative PCRs, clearance, or symptom resolution. V lost 3 bases, J lost 0 bases, and 11 bases lay in between. Per germline, CDR1 MDHEN and CDR2 SYDVKM. The length of the CDR3 is 15 residues. This clone was counted once. The chain links TRBV28 to TRBJ1-1, with D unclear. This sequence was found in a young woman who had recovered from COVID-19. Sequencing was performed on PBMCs or T cells enriched from blood (not recorded which). The CDR3 loop is CASSFVLLMNTEAFF. The CDR3 region has the DNA TGTGCCAGCAGTTTTGTACTCCTGATGAACACTGAAGCTTTCTTT.